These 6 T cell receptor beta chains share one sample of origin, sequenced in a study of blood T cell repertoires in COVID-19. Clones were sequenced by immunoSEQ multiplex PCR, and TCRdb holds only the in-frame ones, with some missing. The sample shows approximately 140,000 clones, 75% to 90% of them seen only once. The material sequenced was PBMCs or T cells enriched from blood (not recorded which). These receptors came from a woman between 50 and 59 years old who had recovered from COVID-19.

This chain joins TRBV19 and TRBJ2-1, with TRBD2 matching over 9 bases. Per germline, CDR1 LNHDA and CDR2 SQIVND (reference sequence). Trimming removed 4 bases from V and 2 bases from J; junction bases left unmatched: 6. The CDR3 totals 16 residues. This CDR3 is CASSNSGGLPYNEQFF. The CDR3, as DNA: TGTGCCAGTAGTAATAGCGGGGGACTTCCCTACAATGAGCAGTTCTTC.

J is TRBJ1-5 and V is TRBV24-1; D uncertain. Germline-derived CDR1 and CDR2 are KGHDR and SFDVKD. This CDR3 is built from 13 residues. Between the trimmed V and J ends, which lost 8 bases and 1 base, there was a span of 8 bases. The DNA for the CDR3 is TGTGCCACCACAGGTTGGAGCAATCAGCCCCAGCATTTT. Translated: CATTGWSNQPQHF.

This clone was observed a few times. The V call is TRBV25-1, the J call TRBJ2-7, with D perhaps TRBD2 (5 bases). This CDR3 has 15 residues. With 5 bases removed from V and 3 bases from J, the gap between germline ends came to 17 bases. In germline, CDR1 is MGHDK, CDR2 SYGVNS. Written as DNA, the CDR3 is TGTGCCAGCAGTCCCCCGGGGTGGGTTGGCTACGAGCAGTACTTC. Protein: CASSPPGWVGYEQYF.

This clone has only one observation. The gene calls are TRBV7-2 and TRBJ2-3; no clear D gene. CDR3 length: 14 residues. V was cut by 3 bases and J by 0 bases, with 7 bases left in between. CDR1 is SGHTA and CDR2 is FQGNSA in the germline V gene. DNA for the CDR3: TGTGCCAGCAGCTTGACTCAGAGCACAGATACGCAGTATTTT. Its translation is CASSLTQSTDTQYF.

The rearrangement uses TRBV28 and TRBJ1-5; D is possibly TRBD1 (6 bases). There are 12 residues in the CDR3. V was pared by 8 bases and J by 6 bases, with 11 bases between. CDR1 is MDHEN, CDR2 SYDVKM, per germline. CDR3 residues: CASLQGGQPQHF. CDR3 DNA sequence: TGTGCCAGCTTACAGGGCGGTCAGCCCCAGCATTTT.

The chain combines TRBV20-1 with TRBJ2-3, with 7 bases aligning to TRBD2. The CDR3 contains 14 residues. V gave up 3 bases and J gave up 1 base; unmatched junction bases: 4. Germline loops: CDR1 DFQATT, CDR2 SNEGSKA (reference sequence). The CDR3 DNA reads TGCAGTGCTAGTTCGGCGGGGGGCACAGATACGCAGTATTTT. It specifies CSASSAGGTDTQYF.